A selection of T cell receptor beta chains follows, all from one sample in a study of T cells of healthy individuals. One entry per CDR3 protein, called by TCRdb with MiXCR from the 5' RACE reads. The sample has about 41,000 distinct CDR3 sequences, more than 4.5% seen once. Receptors were obtained from a human donor in good health. CDR3s include the opening cysteine and the closing phenylalanine or tryptophan. D genes are given only for firm matches. The listing skips clone size in some rows; elsewhere it reads once, few, many or a size class.

TGTGCCAGCAGCCTCCTAAATTTAGGGCAGTCAGATACGCAGTATTTT CASSLLNLGQSDTQYF many TRBJ2-3 TRBV3-1 -
TGTGCCAGCAGCTTAGAGACGGGTTCCTACAATGAGCAGTTCTTC CASSLETGSYNEQFF - TRBJ2-1 TRBV11-2 -
TGTGCCAGCAGCTCCCTGGTAGAGACCCAGTACTTC CASSSLVETQYF few TRBJ2-5 TRBV7-9 -
TGCAGTGCAGACAGGACAGGGCCCGAGCAGTACTTC CSADRTGPEQYF many TRBJ2-7 TRBV20-1 TRBD1
TGTGCCAGCTCACCACGTGCCGGGAGAGCTTTCTTT CASSPRAGRAFF many TRBJ1-1 TRBV18 -
TGTGCCAGCAGCCAAGATCGACTAGCGGGGGGGCCGATGGAGACCCAGTACTTC CASSQDRLAGGPMETQYF - TRBJ2-5 TRBV3-1 TRBD2
TGTGCCAGCAGCTTTCCGGGGGGGACCCCCCGTTACAATGAGCAGTTCTTC CASSFPGGTPRYNEQFF many TRBJ2-1 TRBV11-1 TRBD2
TGTGCCACCAGCAGAGATAAGGGGGTGAATTCACCCCTCCACTTT CATSRDKGVNSPLHF few TRBJ1-6 TRBV15 -
TGTGCCAGCAGTGAGGATGTGACAGGGGGACAGCCCCAGCATTTT CASSEDVTGGQPQHF many TRBJ1-5 TRBV2 TRBD1
TGTGCCAGCAGCTTCCGGGACAGGGTAGTCAACGAGCAGTACTTC CASSFRDRVVNEQYF many TRBJ2-7 TRBV3-1 TRBD1
TGCAGTGCAACGGACAGGGGATATCAGCCCCAGCATTTT CSATDRGYQPQHF many TRBJ1-5 TRBV20-1 TRBD1
TGTGCCAGCAGTCGGAGAGATACGCAGTATTTT CASSRRDTQYF many TRBJ2-3 TRBV12-3/TRBV12-4 -
TGCAGCGGAAAACAGGGTGAGGATATTGATGGCTACACCTTC CSGKQGEDIDGYTF - TRBJ1-2 TRBV29-1 -
TGTGCCAGCAGTTTAGGGGCTACCCGGGCCTTGGGGGAGCTGTTTTTT CASSLGATRALGELFF - TRBJ2-2 TRBV12-3/TRBV12-4 -
TGCGCCAGCAGTGAGGCCGTTACAGACACTGAAGCTTTCTTT CASSEAVTDTEAFF - TRBJ1-1 TRBV10-1 -
TGCGCCAGCAGCTCCTTAACCTACGAGCAGTACTTC CASSSLTYEQYF many TRBJ2-7 TRBV5-1 -
TGCAGTGCTAGAGAAGTGAGCGGGAGAGAAACCGGGGAGCTGTTTTTT CSAREVSGRETGELFF many TRBJ2-2 TRBV20-1 TRBD2
TGTGCCAGCAGCTGGGACAGGCTCTCCTCCGTCTATGGCTACACCTTC CASSWDRLSSVYGYTF few TRBJ1-2 TRBV5-5 TRBD1
TGTGCCAGCAGCCTAGAGGGTACCCTGAGCAATCAGCCCCAGCATTTT CASSLEGTLSNQPQHF - TRBJ1-5 TRBV7-9 -
TGTGCCGGGACTAGCGGGAGAGGCGTTGAGCAGTTCTTC CAGTSGRGVEQFF - TRBJ2-1 TRBV30 TRBD2
TGCAGCGTTGCCGGGACAGGGGTTAATCAGCCCCAGCATTTT CSVAGTGVNQPQHF many TRBJ1-5 TRBV29-1 TRBD1
TGTGCCAGCAGCGAAGGGGTCTCGAGGGGTGAAAAACTGTTTTTT CASSEGVSRGEKLFF - TRBJ1-4 TRBV3-1 -
TGTGCCAGCAGTTTAGGGTACAGGGGTCGGGAGCAGTACTTC CASSLGYRGREQYF many TRBJ2-7 TRBV12-3/TRBV12-4 TRBD1
TGTGCCAGCAGTTCCGGGCAAACATGGGCTGAAGCTTTCTTT CASSSGQTWAEAFF - TRBJ1-1 TRBV27 -
TGTGCCACCAGTGACCTCGGACAAGACCAAGAGACCCAGTACTTC CATSDLGQDQETQYF many TRBJ2-5 TRBV24-1 -
TGTGCCAGCAGCTTACAGGGGGCCGCAGGGACTGAAGCTTTCTTT CASSLQGAAGTEAFF many TRBJ1-1 TRBV6-5 TRBD1
TGTGCCACCAGTGATTCTGACAGGGCTTATGGCTACACCTTC CATSDSDRAYGYTF many TRBJ1-2 TRBV24-1 TRBD1
TGCAGTGCTCCCCCCGCCCTGGGGAATGAGCAGTTCTTC CSAPPALGNEQFF many TRBJ2-1 TRBV20-1 -
TGTGCCAGCAGCGATCCGGGACTAGCGGGGGGGCCGGGTGAGCAGTTCTTC CASSDPGLAGGPGEQFF few TRBJ2-1 TRBV11-2 TRBD2
TGTGCCTGGGCCACAGGGTTCACTGAAGCTTTCTTT CAWATGFTEAFF many TRBJ1-1 TRBV30 -
TGTGCCAGCAGCCCAAGTCGGGAAGGAGAGACCCAGTACTTC CASSPSREGETQYF many TRBJ2-5 TRBV7-2 -
TGTGCCAGCTCACCAAAAGGGACAGGCATACCCGAAGCTTTCTTT CASSPKGTGIPEAFF - TRBJ1-1 TRBV18 TRBD1
TGTGCCAGCAGCTACGGGGGACTAGCGACCAATGAGCAGTTCTTC CASSYGGLATNEQFF many TRBJ2-1 TRBV6-6 TRBD2
TGTGCCAGCAGCGAAGCTGGGGCCAACGTCCTGACTTTC CASSEAGANVLTF many TRBJ2-6 TRBV11-1 -
TGTGCCAGCAGCTCTGGACGGGCGAGCTCCTACAATGAGCAGTTCTTC CASSSGRASSYNEQFF many TRBJ2-1 TRBV7-8 -
TGTGCCAGCAGCGCTGGGGCGGATGATCGGAACACCATATATTTT CASSAGADDRNTIYF many TRBJ1-3 TRBV6-5 -
TGTGCCATCAGGACGACAGGCAATGAGCAGTTCTTC CAIRTTGNEQFF many TRBJ2-1 TRBV10-3 -
TGTGCCAGTAGCCCCCCGGGTGGACTAGCGGAGCAGTTCTTC CASSPPGGLAEQFF many TRBJ2-1 TRBV19 TRBD2